Below, one T cell receptor (beta chain) is given with its context. The sample is drawn from a study of blood T cell repertoires in COVID-19. Study details: Collection of acute and convalescent COVID-19 samples took place in the United States, Italy and Spain. T cells, B-cell-depleted T cells, or PBMCs supplied cDNA or gDNA.

Per the original methods: Reference gene primer amplification in the assay estimated nucleated cell counts. This table comes from immunoSEQ multiplex PCR, and its TCRdb copy is limited to in-frame clones, with some not included. V and J calls and clone size are as listed in that table; D and trimming were resolved from the DNA. The top ten hold about an eighth of the sample, which has 150,000 or so clones, approximately 92% seen once. The CDR3 extends over 13 amino acids. The germline gives CDR1 WSHSY, CDR2 SAAADI. V was clipped by 8 bases and J by 4 bases; unmatched bases: 7. Seattle patient enrollment occurred during active infection, with longitudinal follow-up thereafter.

Sequencing was performed on peripheral blood. The chain links TRBV10-2 to TRBJ1-2; TRBD1 agrees at 7 bases. This receptor was taken from a man aged 18 to 30 with COVID-19, enrolled during active disease. The CDR3: CASRDSRIYGYTF. The CDR3 nucleotides are TGCGCCAGCCGGGACAGTCGCATCTATGGCTACACCTTC.